A single sample is the source of the 8 T cell receptor beta chains below, sequenced in a study of T cell changes during pregnancy in multiple sclerosis. Profiled with immunoSEQ multiplex PCR; TCRdb holds only in-frame clones, not every one. The profile shows 55,000 to 75,000 clones, 91% of them singletons. The specimen was peripheral blood, collected in the third trimester of pregnancy. These receptors all stem from a female donor in good health, enrolled as a control in a pregnancy study.

V is TRBV19 and J is TRBJ2-7; maybe TRBD2 (5 bases). CDR1 is LNHDA, CDR2 SQIVND, per germline (reference sequence). This CDR3 is 14 amino acids long. V shed 2 bases and J shed 0 bases, with 8 bases lying between them. DNA for the CDR3: TGTGCCAGTAGTATATATCGGGACTCCTACGAGCAGTACTTC. Translated: CASSIYRDSYEQYF.

The chain joins TRBV14 to TRBJ2-7; D is undetermined. The V gene's germline CDR1 is SGHDN and CDR2 FVKESK. The CDR3 runs to 14 residues. Trimming took 1 base from V and 3 from J, leaving 10 bases between them. The DNA of the CDR3 is TGTGCCAGCAGCCAAGGGCTAGAGATCTACGAGCAGTACTTC. This translates into CASSQGLEIYEQYF.

This clone came up once. The chain carries TRBV6-4 and TRBJ2-1; D unclear. V lost 0 bases and J lost 9, with 9 bases in between. Germline loops: CDR1 MRHNA, CDR2 SNTAGT. There are 13 residues in the CDR3. For the CDR3, the DNA is TGTGCCAGCAGTGACTCGATGTCGGGTGAGCAGTTCTTC. Translating gives CASSDSMSGEQFF.

A note on this clone: This sample includes further DNA sequences coding for the same CDR3. This chain links TRBV27 with TRBJ2-1, with a possible D match to TRBD2 (6 bases). The CDR3 is 15 amino acids. Trimming left V 2 bases short and J 0 bases short, with 8 bases between. Germline CDR1 MNHEY, CDR2 SMNVEV (reference sequence). The CDR3 loop is CASSLAGSSYNEQFF. The CDR3 DNA reads TGTGCCAGCAGTTTAGCGGGGAGCTCCTACAATGAGCAGTTCTTC.

V gene TRBV27 combines with J gene TRBJ1-2; the D is unclear. CDR3 length: 13 amino acids. Trimming removed 5 bases from V and 4 bases from J, with 11 bases in between. Germline V CDR1 and CDR2: MNHEY, SMNVEV (reference sequence). The CDR3 DNA reads TGTGCCAGCAGTGTCTCCCGTTCCTATGGCTACACCTTC. Translated, it gives CASSVSRSYGYTF.

The rearrangement links TRBV28 to TRBJ1-4, with 11 bases matching TRBD1. Trimming cost V 2 bases and J 10 bases; bases outside gene matches: 6. Germline lookup yields CDR1 MDHEN and CDR2 SYDVKM. The CDR3 length is 15 residues. The CDR3 loop is CASSLPGTGGGKLFF. CDR3 sequence (DNA): TGTGCCAGCAGTTTACCCGGGACAGGGGGAGGAAAACTGTTTTTT.

The rearrangement joins TRBV7-9 to TRBJ1-1; D gene unclear. Germline CDR1 is SEHNR and CDR2 is FQNEAQ (reference sequence). V was shortened by 1 base and J by 6 bases, with 15 bases between the two germline ends. The CDR3 contains 15 residues. The CDR3 loop reads CASSLVRGSGSEAFF. The CDR3 bases are TGTGCCAGCAGCTTAGTCCGAGGGAGTGGGTCTGAAGCTTTCTTT.

The gene calls are TRBV6-6 and TRBJ2-1, with D possibly TRBD1 on 6 matching bases. The CDR3 covers 12 residues. V lost 6 bases and J 10 bases, leaving 13 bases between the germline ends. Germline CDR1 and CDR2: MNHNY and SVGAGI (reference sequence). Here the CDR3 DNA reads TGTGCCAGCAGGCTACAGGGAGACGAGCAGTTCTTC. Protein sequence: CASRLQGDEQFF.